This TCR beta chain was identified during a study of blood T cells in healthy people across ages. With a J-beta primer mix and a sample-barcoded 5' primer, a second PCR ran about 7 to 12 cycles. TCRdb itself ran the 5' RACE reads through MiXCR, one entry per CDR3 protein. Among around 1,000,000 distinct CDR3 sequences listed, approximately 26% were seen once. This clonotype was counted between two and nine times. V was trimmed by 0 bases and J by 0 bases, leaving 10 bases between them. Per the germline V gene, CDR1 is SGDLS and CDR2 is YYNGEE. The CDR3 loop spans 16 amino acids. Individuals who donated were healthy Caucasians from Russia aged about 6 to 90. The same specimen was also included in a second study, on T cells of mothers and their children.

The chain links TRBV9 to TRBJ2-1, with D hard to call. The sequenced material came from blood. This sequence originates from a girl aged 2-15 years in good health. The CDR3 here is CASSVDVGPSYNEQFF. In nucleotides, the CDR3 is TGTGCCAGCAGCGTAGACGTAGGGCCCTCCTACAATGAGCAGTTCTTC. The complete variable domain, with remaining parts taken from reference TRBV9 and TRBJ2-1, reads DSGVTQTPKHLITATGQRVTLRCSPRSGDLSVYWYQQSLDQGLQFLIQYYNGEERAKGNILERFSAQQFPDLHSELNLSSLELGDSALYFCASSVDVGPSYNEQFFGPGTRLTVL.